This T cell receptor beta chain appears in the sequencing data of a study of OX40 agonist ivuxolimab in advanced cancers. About the research overall: With ivuxolimab, an agonistic anti-OX40 (CD134) antibody, patients were treated. Having had anti-PD-1, anti-PD-L1 or anti-CTLA-4 therapy before was allowed, and approximately 40% had some.

There are 17 residues in the CDR3. The J segment lost 3 bases and the V segment lost 4 bases, leaving 9 bases of the junction unmatched. The germline CDR1 and CDR2 sequences are SGHNT and YYREEE (reference sequence). Blood sampling took place at baseline, cycle 4 day 1, and cycle 7 day 1. The data were produced by immunoSEQ multiplex PCR, yet TCRdb's version contains in-frame clones alone and is incomplete. The sample has tens of thousands of clones; roughly 80% are singletons. The clonotype was recovered from an adult with an advanced solid tumor such as melanoma, head and neck, liver or kidney cancer. Sequenced here: CD4+ or CD8+ T cells sorted from blood, sampled in a trial of the OX40 agonist ivuxolimab. The rearrangement links TRBV5-4 to TRBJ2-3; 12 nucleotides align to TRBD2. The CDR3 loop reads CASSPRLAGVRTDTQYF. The CDR3 nucleotides are TGTGCCAGCAGCCCCCGACTAGCGGGAGTGCGGACAGATACGCAGTATTTT. The full variable domain, its missing parts supplied by reference TRBV5-4 and TRBJ2-3, is ETGVTQSPTHLIKTRGQQVTLRCSSQSGHNTVSWYQQALGQGPQFIFQYYREEENGRGNFPPRFSGLQFPNYSSELNVNALELDDSALYLCASSPRLAGVRTDTQYFGPGTRLTVL.